This record looks at one T cell receptor (beta chain) sequence and its context. The antigen remains unidentified. Data came from immunoSEQ multiplex PCR; TCRdb stores just in-frame clones and leaves some out. The data contain about 200,000 clones, over 60% of them seen just once; the ten biggest clones take up about an eighth. Germline-derived CDR1 and CDR2 are SGHRS and YFSETQ. This CDR3 is 15 amino acids long. J was trimmed by 6 bases and V by 4 bases; bases with no gene match: 8. The data derive from a study of cytotoxic CD8 clonotypes in ibrutinib-treated CLL. Turning to the study itself: Patients attained 24 partial and 2 complete responses; at median around 70 months, about 14 remained remitted while around 12 progressed.

Study-wide findings and caveats: Relative to age-matched healthy donors, clonality at baseline was higher, and it tracked circulating CD8+ T-cell counts. Upon ibrutinib response clonality rose, and upon progression it fell back toward baseline.

The origin of this receptor is a human donor with chronic lymphocytic leukemia. The chain employs TRBV5-1 and TRBJ2-3; 10 bases are shared with TRBD2. Sequencing was performed on PBMCs, taken after 24 months of ibrutinib treatment. The CDR3 DNA follows: TGCGCCAGCAGCAGCACCGGGACTAGCGCGGATACGCAGTATTTT. Translated, it gives CASSSTGTSADTQYF.